Reported below is one TCR beta chain. Its antigen remains undetermined. Base-call qualities are not available, and no considerably larger clone is one nucleotide away. Inclusive of the bounding cysteine and phenylalanine, the CDR3 is 17 residues long. Only the CDR3 DNA is retained, 51 bases long and in frame from the first base. V is pruned by 0 bases and J by 7 bases, leaving 9 bases of the junction without a gene match. The germline V gene yields MGHRA for CDR1 and YSYEKL for CDR2. Library creation used the immunoSEQ multiplex PCR assay. For most patients, high-throughput TCR-beta CDR3 sequencing of genomic DNA was performed by Adaptive Biotechnologies. As for how the authors treated the data: Adaptive's ImmunoSEQ software supplied the TCR sequencing data for 15 to 20 patients, while MiXCR and VDJtools were used to process a few other patients. Because the origin of CDR3 nucleotide sequences shared between donor and recipient could not be assigned, those sequences were removed. Alloreactive clones required at least 2-fold expansion over unstimulated cells and minimum CFSE-low frequency of 0.002% (template counts) or 0.001% (read counts). A clone was considered mappable if detected in the sequenced pre-transplant spleen, lymph node, or MLR CFSE-low populations of the donor or recipient. The cumulative frequency of alloreactive clones was calculated as a percentage of all sequences, weighted by copy number. This is the immuneACCESS table as TCRdb keeps it, with only in-frame sequences that have V and J called. A part of the clones is gone; compared with another copy, unresolved V genes explain less than half, and the rest is unexplained. V and J calls and clone size follow that table, whereas D and trimming were derived from the DNA. The table for this sample lists roughly 16,000 clones; around three fifths of them were counted only once. Roughly 13% of the sample is taken by the ten largest.

This sample stems from a study of graft-versus-host responses after intestinal transplantation (dated by TCRdb to the early 2020s). About the full investigation: The transplants that recipients received were multivisceral, liver-intestinal, or isolated intestinal. All recipients received anti-thymocyte globulin induction followed by maintenance tacrolimus and steroids for approximately 3 years. After intestinal transplantation, graft-versus-host and host-versus-graft alloreactive T cell clones in the graft, circulation and bone marrow were tracked using bulk TCR-beta CDR3 sequencing. To identify alloreactive clones, pre-transplant mixed lymphocyte reaction products were sequenced and compared with unstimulated pre-transplant donor and recipient T cells. The cohort enrolled 24 intestinal transplant recipients including one retransplant, and a few patients lacking pretransplant specimens were excluded. Donor T cell macrochimerism was defined as a peak of at least 4% donor T cells among recipient peripheral blood mononuclear cells. Rather than going through the commercial service, samples from a few later patients were sequenced in-house on an Illumina MiSeq and processed with MiXCR.

Points the paper makes about the study in general: The conclusions were limited by the relatively low number and heterogeneity of the intestinal transplant patients. Early after transplant, peak levels of circulating GvH clones were associated with declines in HvG clones. In the allografts of patients with donor T cell macrochimerism, GvH to HvG T cell clonal ratios were high. GvH clones were detected in recipient bone marrow, and some appeared earlier in ileal mucosa or blood, consistent with an intestinal mucosal origin.

Dithiothreitol, EDTA incubations and collagenase D digestion were used to isolate intraepithelial and lamina propria lymphocytes from graft specimens. Serial intestinal graft biopsy specimens collected up to 600 days after transplant underwent bulk TCR-beta sequencing. The receptor was isolated from a human patient who received an intestinal transplant, so some T cells may come from the graft donor. The material sequenced was ileum tissue, taken 524 days after transplant. This sequence uses TRBV4-1 and TRBJ2-4; the junction holds 10 bases that match TRBD1. This receptor has the CDR3 CASSQEYGQGGANIQYF. The nucleotide sequence reads as follows: TGCGCCAGCAGCCAAGAATACGGACAGGGGGGGGCCAACATTCAGTACTTC.